The rows below give T cell receptor beta chains drawn from one sample of a study of early T cells in non-severe SARS-CoV-2 infection. MiXCR, applied by TCRdb to the 5' RACE reads, yields one record per CDR3 protein. Of tens of thousands of distinct CDR3 sequences in the sample, around an eighth were seen once. Sequenced input: whole blood. The receptors here all came from an adult who was a healthcare worker with PCR-confirmed SARS-CoV-2 infection or an uninfected control (not recorded which). Both conserved end residues are part of each CDR3. The order of the fields is D gene, clone size, V gene, J gene, CDR3 length, CDR3 protein, CDR3 DNA. The D gene is left open where the match is weak. Clone size is not always given. Where it is, it says once, few, many or a class for expanded clones.

D gene: .
clone size: few
V gene: TRBV7-9
J gene: TRBJ2-3
CDR3 length: 13
CDR3 protein: CASRGQQTDTQYF
CDR3 DNA: TGTGCCAGCAGGGGGCAGCAAACAGATACGCAGTATTTT

D gene: TRBD2
clone size: .
V gene: TRBV7-3
J gene: TRBJ2-1
CDR3 length: 13
CDR3 protein: CASRDPGGNEQFF
CDR3 DNA: TGTGCCAGCAGGGACCCCGGGGGGAATGAGCAGTTCTTC

D gene: .
clone size: .
V gene: TRBV10-3
J gene: TRBJ2-7
CDR3 length: 15
CDR3 protein: CAISDGGARVYEQYF
CDR3 DNA: TGTGCCATCAGTGATGGGGGGGCGCGAGTATACGAGCAGTACTTC

D gene: .
clone size: few
V gene: TRBV19
J gene: TRBJ2-2
CDR3 length: 14
CDR3 protein: CASTPQHDTGELFF
CDR3 DNA: TGTGCCAGTACCCCCCAACATGACACCGGGGAGCTGTTTTTT

D gene: .
clone size: many
V gene: TRBV4-1
J gene: TRBJ2-1
CDR3 length: 18
CDR3 protein: CASSRFDMDISSYNEQFF
CDR3 DNA: TGCGCCAGCAGCCGATTTGATATGGACATCAGCTCCTACAATGAGCAGTTCTTC

D gene: TRBD1
clone size: many
V gene: TRBV12-3/TRBV12-4
J gene: TRBJ2-1
CDR3 length: 15
CDR3 protein: CASRPDRGRYNEQFF
CDR3 DNA: TGTGCCAGCAGACCGGACAGGGGTCGTTACAATGAGCAGTTCTTC

D gene: TRBD2
clone size: .
V gene: TRBV20-1
J gene: TRBJ2-7
CDR3 length: 15
CDR3 protein: CSARDPSGSSYEQYF
CDR3 DNA: TGCAGTGCTAGGGATCCTAGCGGTAGCTCCTACGAGCAGTACTTC

D gene: .
clone size: many
V gene: TRBV7-6
J gene: TRBJ2-2
CDR3 length: 14
CDR3 protein: CASRGGPNTGELFF
CDR3 DNA: TGTGCCAGCAGGGGCGGTCCGAACACCGGGGAGCTGTTTTTT

D gene: .
clone size: .
V gene: TRBV30
J gene: TRBJ2-7
CDR3 length: 12
CDR3 protein: CAGSSRGREQYF
CDR3 DNA: TGTGCCGGCTCCTCTCGAGGGCGGGAGCAGTACTTC

D gene: .
clone size: few
V gene: TRBV5-4
J gene: TRBJ2-7
CDR3 length: 13
CDR3 protein: CASSLVGGYEQYF
CDR3 DNA: TGTGCCAGCAGCTTGGTGGGGGGCTACGAGCAGTACTTC

D gene: TRBD1
clone size: few
V gene: TRBV12-3/TRBV12-4
J gene: TRBJ2-3
CDR3 length: 15
CDR3 protein: CASSLVTGWADTQYF
CDR3 DNA: TGTGCCAGCAGTTTGGTGACAGGGTGGGCAGATACGCAGTATTTT

D gene: .
clone size: .
V gene: TRBV9
J gene: TRBJ1-6
CDR3 length: 17
CDR3 protein: CASSVEGIDKANSPLHF
CDR3 DNA: TGTGCCAGCAGCGTAGAGGGGATTGACAAGGCCAATTCACCCCTCCACTTT

D gene: TRBD1
clone size: many
V gene: TRBV7-6
J gene: TRBJ2-2
CDR3 length: 18
CDR3 protein: CASSLTRKQGDRGGELFF
CDR3 DNA: TGTGCCAGCAGCTTAACGAGAAAACAGGGGGACAGAGGCGGGGAGCTGTTTTTT

D gene: .
clone size: few
V gene: TRBV7-9
J gene: TRBJ1-1
CDR3 length: 11
CDR3 protein: CVLSDGTEAFF
CDR3 DNA: TGTGTGTTGTCGGACGGCACTGAAGCTTTCTTT

D gene: TRBD1
clone size: .
V gene: TRBV6-4
J gene: TRBJ2-7
CDR3 length: 16
CDR3 protein: CASSDSQTGVTYEQYF
CDR3 DNA: TGTGCCAGCAGTGACTCGCAGACAGGGGTGACCTACGAGCAGTACTTC

D gene: .
clone size: many
V gene: TRBV6-1
J gene: TRBJ1-2
CDR3 length: 14
CDR3 protein: CASSPRRGDYGYTF
CDR3 DNA: TGTGCCAGCAGTCCCCGAAGAGGCGACTATGGCTACACCTTC

D gene: .
clone size: few
V gene: TRBV5-4
J gene: TRBJ2-7
CDR3 length: 13
CDR3 protein: CASSLDSSREQYF
CDR3 DNA: TGTGCCAGCAGCTTGGATTCGTCTCGGGAGCAGTACTTC

D gene: TRBD2
clone size: .
V gene: TRBV6-6
J gene: TRBJ2-3
CDR3 length: 17
CDR3 protein: CASRNAVGGGSSDTQYF
CDR3 DNA: TGTGCCAGCCGAAATGCCGTCGGCGGGGGGTCATCAGATACGCAGTATTTT

D gene: TRBD1
clone size: many
V gene: TRBV20-1
J gene: TRBJ1-4
CDR3 length: 14
CDR3 protein: CSARGTGLNEKLFF
CDR3 DNA: TGCAGTGCTAGAGGGACAGGTTTAAATGAAAAACTGTTTTTT

D gene: TRBD2
clone size: many
V gene: TRBV7-9
J gene: TRBJ2-7
CDR3 length: 15
CDR3 protein: CASSAIRGTTYEQYF
CDR3 DNA: TGTGCCAGCAGCGCCATTCGCGGGACTACCTACGAGCAGTACTTC

D gene: TRBD1
clone size: few
V gene: TRBV18
J gene: TRBJ2-7
CDR3 length: 15
CDR3 protein: CASSPNGQGLGEQYF
CDR3 DNA: TGTGCCAGCTCACCAAATGGACAGGGGCTCGGCGAGCAGTACTTC

D gene: .
clone size: many
V gene: TRBV3-1
J gene: TRBJ1-2
CDR3 length: 16
CDR3 protein: CASSQGGATLNYGYTF
CDR3 DNA: TGTGCCAGCAGCCAAGGAGGGGCGACCCTCAACTATGGCTACACCTTC

D gene: .
clone size: .
V gene: TRBV11-2
J gene: TRBJ2-3
CDR3 length: 14
CDR3 protein: CASRSTRGPLGQYF
CDR3 DNA: TGTGCCAGCAGATCAACCCGCGGGCCATTGGGGCAGTATTTT

D gene: TRBD1
clone size: few
V gene: TRBV18
J gene: TRBJ1-1
CDR3 length: 13
CDR3 protein: CASSPSQGVEAFF
CDR3 DNA: TGTGCCAGCTCACCTTCCCAGGGGGTTGAAGCTTTCTTT

D gene: .
clone size: .
V gene: TRBV7-8
J gene: TRBJ1-3
CDR3 length: 15
CDR3 protein: CASSLYRDEENTIYF
CDR3 DNA: TGTGCCAGCAGCTTGTACCGGGACGAAGAAAACACCATATATTTT

D gene: TRBD2
clone size: few
V gene: TRBV12-3/TRBV12-4
J gene: TRBJ2-7
CDR3 length: 13
CDR3 protein: CASNRGRAYEQYF
CDR3 DNA: TGTGCCAGCAATCGAGGGAGGGCTTACGAGCAGTACTTC

D gene: TRBD1
clone size: few
V gene: TRBV6-1
J gene: TRBJ1-5
CDR3 length: 14
CDR3 protein: CASSERTGFGPQHF
CDR3 DNA: TGTGCCAGCAGTGAAAGGACAGGTTTTGGGCCCCAGCATTTT

D gene: .
clone size: .
V gene: TRBV3-1
J gene: TRBJ2-6
CDR3 length: 16
CDR3 protein: CASSNFQISGANVLTF
CDR3 DNA: TGTGCCAGCAGCAACTTTCAGATCTCTGGGGCCAACGTCCTGACTTTC

D gene: .
clone size: .
V gene: TRBV29-1
J gene: TRBJ2-1
CDR3 length: 11
CDR3 protein: CGLMTVREQFF
CDR3 DNA: TGCGGGCTTATGACGGTCCGTGAGCAGTTCTTC

D gene: TRBD1
clone size: many
V gene: TRBV7-9
J gene: TRBJ2-7
CDR3 length: 15
CDR3 protein: CASSFTWDSANEQYF
CDR3 DNA: TGTGCCAGCAGCTTCACGTGGGACAGCGCAAACGAGCAGTACTTC

D gene: TRBD2
clone size: many
V gene: TRBV19
J gene: TRBJ2-2
CDR3 length: 15
CDR3 protein: CASSIWSGDTGELFF
CDR3 DNA: TGTGCCAGTAGTATTTGGAGCGGGGACACCGGGGAGCTGTTTTTT

D gene: TRBD1
clone size: .
V gene: TRBV12-3/TRBV12-4
J gene: TRBJ2-2
CDR3 length: 16
CDR3 protein: CASSLLGTANTGELFF
CDR3 DNA: TGTGCCAGCAGTTTATTGGGGACAGCGAACACCGGGGAGCTGTTTTTT

D gene: TRBD1
clone size: many
V gene: TRBV11-2
J gene: TRBJ2-7
CDR3 length: 15
CDR3 protein: CASSLATGPVYEQYF
CDR3 DNA: TGTGCCAGCAGCTTAGCGACAGGGCCGGTCTACGAGCAGTACTTC

D gene: TRBD2
clone size: few
V gene: TRBV6-6
J gene: TRBJ2-7
CDR3 length: 16
CDR3 protein: CASSYSRGLAGYEQYF
CDR3 DNA: TGTGCCAGCAGTTACTCCCGGGGACTAGCGGGGTACGAGCAGTACTTC

D gene: .
clone size: many
V gene: TRBV10-3
J gene: TRBJ2-3
CDR3 length: 12
CDR3 protein: CAIGSSTDTQYF
CDR3 DNA: TGTGCCATCGGGTCAAGCACAGATACGCAGTATTTT

D gene: .
clone size: few
V gene: TRBV5-4
J gene: TRBJ2-5
CDR3 length: 16
CDR3 protein: CASSSPGLPGVETQYF
CDR3 DNA: TGTGCCAGCAGCTCCCCGGGACTCCCTGGGGTGGAGACCCAGTACTTC

D gene: TRBD2
clone size: .
V gene: TRBV4-2
J gene: TRBJ2-1
CDR3 length: 16
CDR3 protein: CASSQDLAGGLNEQFF
CDR3 DNA: TGTGCCAGCAGCCAAGATCTAGCGGGGGGGCTTAATGAGCAGTTCTTC

D gene: .
clone size: .
V gene: TRBV6-5
J gene: TRBJ2-4
CDR3 length: 16
CDR3 protein: CASSWRQDPAKNIQYF
CDR3 DNA: TGTGCCAGCAGTTGGCGACAGGACCCAGCCAAAAACATTCAGTACTTC

D gene: .
clone size: .
V gene: TRBV11-2
J gene: TRBJ1-2
CDR3 length: 13
CDR3 protein: CASSLSPRDGYTF
CDR3 DNA: TGTGCCAGCAGCTTATCTCCTAGGGATGGCTACACCTTC

D gene: .
clone size: .
V gene: TRBV29-1
J gene: TRBJ1-2
CDR3 length: 13
CDR3 protein: CSVGPGGAGGYTF
CDR3 DNA: TGCAGCGTTGGCCCGGGGGGCGCCGGTGGCTACACCTTC

D gene: .
clone size: .
V gene: TRBV9
J gene: TRBJ2-3
CDR3 length: 15
CDR3 protein: CASSVAGAYSDTQYF
CDR3 DNA: TGTGCCAGCAGCGTAGCGGGGGCCTACTCAGATACGCAGTATTTT

D gene: .
clone size: few
V gene: TRBV12-3/TRBV12-4
J gene: TRBJ1-2
CDR3 length: 14
CDR3 protein: CASSLELFKDGYTF
CDR3 DNA: TGTGCCAGCAGTTTAGAGCTTTTTAAGGATGGCTACACCTTC

D gene: .
clone size: .
V gene: TRBV10-2
J gene: TRBJ1-2
CDR3 length: 15
CDR3 protein: CASTLETGENYGYTF
CDR3 DNA: TGCGCCAGCACTCTTGAAACAGGAGAGAACTATGGCTACACCTTC

D gene: TRBD2
clone size: .
V gene: TRBV4-1
J gene: TRBJ2-1
CDR3 length: 17
CDR3 protein: CASSLAGGLADYNEQFF
CDR3 DNA: TGCGCCAGCAGCCTAGCGGGCGGGCTAGCGGACTACAATGAGCAGTTCTTC

D gene: .
clone size: .
V gene: TRBV12-3/TRBV12-4
J gene: TRBJ2-1
CDR3 length: 14
CDR3 protein: CASRRDTVTNEQFF
CDR3 DNA: TGTGCCAGCAGGAGGGACACCGTAACTAATGAGCAGTTCTTC

D gene: TRBD1
clone size: few
V gene: TRBV7-2
J gene: TRBJ2-1
CDR3 length: 15
CDR3 protein: CASSLDPGQGSEQFF
CDR3 DNA: TGTGCCAGCAGCTTAGACCCGGGACAGGGGTCTGAGCAGTTCTTC

D gene: .
clone size: many
V gene: TRBV29-1
J gene: TRBJ2-3
CDR3 length: 13
CDR3 protein: CSVESPVRDTQYF
CDR3 DNA: TGCAGCGTTGAGTCTCCTGTTAGAGATACGCAGTATTTT

D gene: .
clone size: many
V gene: TRBV11-2
J gene: TRBJ1-5
CDR3 length: 17
CDR3 protein: CASSPLGRAGDNQPQHF
CDR3 DNA: TGTGCCAGCAGCCCTCTAGGCAGGGCGGGCGACAATCAGCCCCAGCATTTT

D gene: TRBD1
clone size: many
V gene: TRBV9
J gene: TRBJ2-2
CDR3 length: 16
CDR3 protein: CASSVGRGHDTGELFF
CDR3 DNA: TGTGCCAGCAGCGTAGGCAGGGGGCACGACACCGGGGAGCTGTTTTTT

D gene: TRBD1
clone size: many
V gene: TRBV18
J gene: TRBJ1-4
CDR3 length: 15
CDR3 protein: CASSYSGQGYEKLFF
CDR3 DNA: TGTGCCAGCTCCTATTCGGGACAGGGTTATGAAAAACTGTTTTTT

D gene: TRBD2
clone size: .
V gene: TRBV11-2
J gene: TRBJ2-3
CDR3 length: 20
CDR3 protein: CASSPALAGWGTGFADTQYF
CDR3 DNA: TGTGCCAGCAGCCCCGCTCTAGCGGGATGGGGGACGGGGTTCGCAGATACGCAGTATTTT

D gene: .
clone size: few
V gene: TRBV9
J gene: TRBJ2-7
CDR3 length: 16
CDR3 protein: CASSVVWGVTAYEQYF
CDR3 DNA: TGTGCCAGCAGCGTAGTTTGGGGGGTAACAGCCTACGAGCAGTACTTC

D gene: .
clone size: .
V gene: TRBV20-1
J gene: TRBJ2-1
CDR3 length: 12
CDR3 protein: CSASPARFEQFF
CDR3 DNA: TGCAGTGCTAGTCCGGCTAGGTTTGAGCAGTTCTTC

D gene: .
clone size: many
V gene: TRBV20-1
J gene: TRBJ1-4
CDR3 length: 11
CDR3 protein: CSAREREKLFF
CDR3 DNA: TGCAGTGCTAGAGAACGTGAAAAACTGTTTTTT

D gene: .
clone size: few
V gene: TRBV10-3
J gene: TRBJ1-6
CDR3 length: 14
CDR3 protein: CAISDLGGSSPLHF
CDR3 DNA: TGTGCCATCAGTGATTTGGGGGGCTCTTCACCCCTCCACTTT

D gene: .
clone size: .
V gene: TRBV2
J gene: TRBJ2-2
CDR3 length: 11
CDR3 protein: CASRGLSELFF
CDR3 DNA: TGTGCCAGCAGGGGGCTTTCGGAGCTGTTTTTT

D gene: .
clone size: many
V gene: TRBV29-1
J gene: TRBJ2-7
CDR3 length: 15
CDR3 protein: CSVLEPGHSSYEQYF
CDR3 DNA: TGCAGCGTTCTTGAACCGGGACATAGCTCCTACGAGCAGTACTTC